The TCR beta chain under discussion was sequenced for a study of blood T cell repertoires in COVID-19. Germline CDR1 is SGHRS and CDR2 is YFSETQ. Deletions cut 4 bases from V and 5 bases from J, with 13 bases between. The CDR3 length is 14 residues. The study drew participants aged roughly 18 to 89 years from approximately 25 US areas. In the 2 weeks before study entry, exposed participants met a COVID-19 case, which was PCR-confirmed or clinician-diagnosed. Per the original methods: Amplification with reference gene primers provided the estimates of nucleated cell counts. Clones were sequenced by immunoSEQ multiplex PCR, and TCRdb holds only the in-frame ones, with some missing. The DNA was the basis for D and trimming; V, J and clone size are from that table. The repertoire holds 250,000 or so clones, about 87% seen once, with 0.85% to 0.9% in the top ten.

Specimen: PBMCs or T cells enriched from blood (not recorded which). The receptor's source is a man in his forties or fifties who had been exposed to COVID-19. The chain couples TRBV5-1 to TRBJ1-5; D might be TRBD1 (6 bases). CDR3 amino acids: CASSQTGYDQPQHF. Here the CDR3 DNA reads TGCGCCAGCAGCCAGACAGGTTACGATCAGCCCCAGCATTTT. The variable domain in full, with the rest retrieved from reference TRBV5-1 and TRBJ1-5, is KAGVTQTPRYLIKTRGQQVTLSCSPISGHRSVSWYQQTPGQGLQFLFEYFSETQRNKGNFPGRFSGRQFSNSRSEMNVSTLELGDSALYLCASSQTGYDQPQHFGDGTRLSIL.